This T cell receptor (beta chain) was found in a study of cytomegalovirus exposure and HLA in healthy donors. Study outcomes and limitations: CMV serostatus was the sole immune exposure information available. Rates of TCR association differed by HLA locus in a later analysis, with DRB1 highest and HLA-C lowest. Earlier analysis looked at TCR beta V segments, and most were productive about 87% or about 30% of the time.

Remarks on this clone: Antigen: not known.

60 Vbeta and 13 Jbeta primers were used in PCR. Clones were sequenced by immunoSEQ multiplex PCR, and TCRdb holds only the in-frame ones, with some missing. The sample lists 150,000 to 170,000 clones, 65% to 85% occurring once. The CDR3 is 14 amino acids. Trimming removed 4 bases from V and 3 bases from J, with 11 bases in between. The V gene's germline CDR1 is SGHAT and CDR2 FQNNGV. The chain employs TRBV11-2 and TRBJ2-3; D gene ambiguous. The sequenced sample consisted of PBMCs. This TCR was sampled from a middle-aged woman in good health and CMV-seropositive. The CDR3 reads CASSSSPRTDTQYF. The CDR3 DNA sequence: TGTGCCAGCAGCTCCTCTCCGAGGACAGATACGCAGTATTTT.